The present T cell receptor beta chain was sequenced within a study of identical twins. This clonotype was found many times. Its specificity is not known. Study-level results: Sharing of beta out-of-frame sequences by twins showed a weaker excess.

Each CDR3 protein is one row after TCRdb ran MiXCR on the 5' RACE reads. The data contain approximately 140,000 distinct CDR3 sequences, 3% to 4% of them singletons. Germline V gene data show CDR1 as MDHEN and CDR2 as SYDVKM. The CDR3 length is 17 residues. Trimming removed 4 bases from V and 5 bases from J; junction bases left unmatched: 10. Healthy Caucasians made up all donors. The receptor was derived from a man aged 18 to 35 in good health. The sequencing sample was made of memory T cells sorted from blood. This chain uses TRBV28 with TRBJ2-5; TRBD2 aligns across 13 bases. In nucleotides, the CDR3 is TGTGCCAGCAGTTCGAACCGACTAGCGGGAGGATCGGAGACCCAGTACTTC. This translates into CASSSNRLAGGSETQYF.